One and the same sample provided the 26 T cell receptor beta chains below, sequenced in a study of T cell changes during pregnancy in multiple sclerosis. The protocol was immunoSEQ multiplex PCR, while the TCRdb copy is restricted to in-frame clones and leaves out a portion. The top ten hold 5.1% of the sample, which has fewer than 13,000 clones, 85% to 90% seen once. Material: CD8+ T cells from peripheral blood mononuclear cells, obtained in the first trimester of pregnancy. The receptors come from a female donor in good health, enrolled as a control in a pregnancy study.

As DNA, the CDR3 is TGCGCCAGCAGTCCGGGGTTACAGCCCCAGCATTTT. This gives the protein CASSPGLQPQHF. This chain joins TRBV23-1 and TRBJ1-5; D uncertain. TRBV23-1 is given ORF status, its function remaining uncertain. V dropped 4 bases and J dropped 7 bases, with 8 bases sitting between them. The CDR3 runs to 12 residues.

This clone was recorded once. The chain carries TRBV5-6 and TRBJ2-7; the D gene is possibly TRBD1 (7 bases). This CDR3 region has 14 residues. The V end lost 3 bases, the J end lost 0 bases, and 10 bases lay between the germline ends. CDR1 SGHDT and CDR2 YYEEEE come from the germline V gene. The CDR3 loop reads CASSWGDSSYEQYF. CDR3 coding DNA: TGTGCCAGCAGCTGGGGGGACAGCTCCTACGAGCAGTACTTC.

This clone was seen just once. V is TRBV6-5 and J is TRBJ1-2; the D is unclear. Trimming cost V 5 bases and J 2 bases, with 12 bases left between them. The CDR3 runs 14 residues. The germline V gene encodes CDR1 MNHEY and CDR2 SVGAGI. CDR3 protein: CASSNHGKNYGYTF. CDR3 bases: TGTGCCAGCAGTAACCACGGGAAGAACTATGGCTACACCTTC.

The chain uses TRBV5-5 and TRBJ2-1; a weak D match, TRBD1 (6 bases). Trimming took off 1 base at V and 9 bases at J, with 17 bases between the two ends. In germline, CDR1 is SGHKS, CDR2 YYEKEE (reference sequence). The CDR3 covers 15 residues. Written as DNA, the CDR3 is TGTGCCAGCAGCTTGTCATGGCCAGGGGCCAGTGAGCAGTTCTTC. This translates into CASSLSWPGASEQFF.

This clone showed up just once. The chain joins TRBV6-4 to TRBJ1-6; D perhaps matches TRBD1 (6 bases). V dropped 2 bases and J dropped 5 bases, with 7 bases sitting between them. CDR1 and CDR2 (germline): MRHNA, SNTAGT. The CDR3 loop spans 14 amino acids. The CDR3 protein is CASSDRGNNSPLHF. The CDR3 bases are TGTGCCAGCAGTGACAGGGGGAATAATTCACCCCTCCACTTT.

The chain uses TRBV27 and TRBJ2-7; the match to TRBD1 covers 8 bases. Germline CDR1 is MNHEY and CDR2 is SMNVEV (reference sequence). V trimming: 4 bases; J trimming: 2 bases; junction bases outside the gene matches: 4. The CDR3 length is 14 residues. CDR3 sequence (DNA): TGTGCCAGCAGTTGGGACAGGAATACCTACGAGCAGTACTTC. It translates to CASSWDRNTYEQYF.

The V gene is TRBV27, the J gene TRBJ1-1; 7 bases map to TRBD1. This CDR3 comprises 12 residues. Germline CDR1 and CDR2: MNHEY and SMNVEV (reference sequence). After removal of 4 bases from V and 4 bases from J, the junction contained 0 bases not matched to a gene. CDR3 region: CASSSGGTEAFF. Here the CDR3 DNA reads TGTGCCAGCAGTTCAGGGGGCACTGAAGCTTTCTTT.

The DNA of the CDR3 is TGTGCCAGCAGCGTACGGGGCACAGATACGCAGTATTTT. Translation gives CASSVRGTDTQYF. The chain uses TRBV9 and TRBJ2-3; unclear D gene. The CDR3 has 13 residues. Germline loops: CDR1 SGDLS, CDR2 YYNGEE. Trimming removed 1 base at V and 1 base at J, with 4 bases between.

The chain couples TRBV29-1 to TRBJ2-1, with D possibly matching TRBD2 (6 bases). Looked up from germline, CDR1 is SQVTM and CDR2 is ANQGSEA. The CDR3 has 17 residues. Trimming pared 4 bases from V and 0 bases from J, leaving 19 bases between. The CDR3 bases are TGCAGCGTTGTTGGCCCTAGCGACGGAAGCTCCTACAATGAGCAGTTCTTC. The encoded protein is CSVVGPSDGSSYNEQFF.

The chain couples TRBV9 to TRBJ1-1; 8 positions match TRBD1. The CDR3 covers 14 residues. Germline V gene lookup returns CDR1 SGDLS and CDR2 YYNGEE. The junction had 3 bases not matched to a gene; V was cut back by 0 bases and J by 5 bases. CDR3 region: CASSVGQGATEAFF. The CDR3 nucleotides are TGTGCCAGCAGCGTAGGCCAGGGGGCGACTGAAGCTTTCTTT.

The J gene is TRBJ2-7, the V gene TRBV7-2; D not resolved. This CDR3 contains 15 residues. The V end lost 4 bases, the J end lost 1 base, and 14 bases lay between the germline ends. Germline CDR1 SGHTA, CDR2 FQGNSA. CDR3: CASSSYDSASYEQYF. CDR3 nucleotide sequence: TGTGCCAGCAGCTCCTATGACTCCGCTTCCTACGAGCAGTACTTC.

This sequence joins TRBV29-1 and TRBJ1-2; D may be TRBD1 (5 bases). From germline, CDR1 is SQVTM and CDR2 ANQGSEA. There are 13 residues in the CDR3. V lost 4 bases and J lost 4, with 13 bases in between. The CDR3 reads CSVVRADAYGYTF. CDR3 nucleotides: TGCAGCGTTGTCAGGGCCGACGCCTATGGCTACACCTTC.

J is TRBJ1-2 and V is TRBV7-9, with D possibly being TRBD1 (5 bases). The V end lost 1 base, the J end lost 6 bases, and 9 bases lay between the germline ends. Germline values: CDR1 SEHNR, CDR2 FQNEAQ (reference sequence). The CDR3 has 13 amino acids. This CDR3 reads CASSLGRAHGYTF. For the CDR3, the DNA is TGTGCCAGCAGCTTAGGCAGGGCCCATGGCTACACCTTC.

This rearrangement joins TRBV7-6 to TRBJ2-5; 8 bases line up with TRBD2. The CDR3 spans 14 residues. Germline CDR1 and CDR2: SGHVS and FNYEAQ. The trim removed 5 bases at V and 5 bases at J, leaving 7 bases unmatched. The CDR3: CASSPGTSRETQYF. In DNA, the CDR3 is TGTGCCAGCAGCCCAGGGACTAGTCGGGAGACCCAGTACTTC.

The chain couples TRBV2 to TRBJ2-7, with 8 bases lining up with TRBD2. CDR3 length: 14 amino acids. The germline V gene has CDR1 SNHLY and CDR2 FYNNEI. V lost 6 bases, J lost 7 bases, and 11 bases stayed unmatched. The CDR3 DNA sequence: TGTGCCAGCAGCCCTTCGGGGGGGCCGGGGGAGCAGTACTTC. Translated, it gives CASSPSGGPGEQYF.

Here the CDR3 reads CASRTGGAGPYEQYF. The CDR3, as DNA: TGTGCCAGCAGGACAGGGGGCGCGGGTCCCTACGAGCAGTACTTC. The genes are TRBV27 and TRBJ2-7, with 10 bases matching TRBD1. The germline CDR1 and CDR2 sequences are MNHEY and SMNVEV (reference sequence). V gave up 6 bases and J gave up 2 bases; unmatched junction bases: 7. This CDR3 has 15 residues.

The V gene is TRBV4-3, the J gene TRBJ2-2; 12 nucleotides align to TRBD1. The CDR3 covers 17 residues. CDR1 and CDR2 from the germline V gene are LGHNA and YSLEER. Unmatched junction bases numbered 5, after V lost 3 bases and J lost 3 bases. The CDR3 coding sequence is TGCGCCAGCAGCCAGGGTGGGACAGGGGGCTACACCGGGGAGCTGTTTTTT. Its protein is CASSQGGTGGYTGELFF.

The genes are TRBV2 and TRBJ1-1, with D unclear. Looked up from germline, CDR1 is SNHLY and CDR2 is FYNNEI. Trimming took 6 bases from V and 1 from J, leaving 9 bases between them. This CDR3 region has 13 residues. The DNA of the CDR3 is TGTGCCAGCAGCCCCCCCAGGAACACTGAAGCTTTCTTT. Translating gives CASSPPRNTEAFF.

The CDR3 loop is CASSGEGGRNQPQHF. The DNA for the CDR3 is TGTGCCAGCAGTGGAGAGGGCGGGCGCAATCAGCCCCAGCATTTT. The chain links TRBV2 to TRBJ1-5, with unresolved D. Trimming took 4 bases from V and 2 from J, leaving 12 bases between them. Germline CDR1 SNHLY, CDR2 FYNNEI. The CDR3 has 15 residues.

This clone was seen a handful of times. The chain couples TRBV6-1 to TRBJ2-7; D might be TRBD2 (5 bases). Trimming took 0 bases from V and 4 from J, leaving 10 bases between them. The CDR3 is made up of 14 amino acids. In germline, CDR1 is MNHNS, CDR2 SASEGT. In DNA, the CDR3 is TGTGCCAGCAGTGAAGCCAGCGGCCAATACGAGCAGTACTTC. Its protein is CASSEASGQYEQYF.

This clone showed up just a few times. At one boundary the junction diverges from the germline segment, which might be a read error. V usage is TRBV19 and J usage is TRBJ1-5; D may be TRBD1 (5 bases). The CDR3 is 17 amino acids. Germline V lookup: CDR1 LNHDA, CDR2 SQIVND (reference sequence). Written as DNA, the CDR3 is TGTGCCAGTAGTGTAGATCGGTTAGGGGTCCACAATCAGCCCCAGCATTTT. Translation: CASSVDRLGVHNQPQHF.

V gene TRBV6-5 combines with J gene TRBJ2-3; the match to TRBD1 covers 8 bases. CDR1 is MNHEY, CDR2 SVGAGI, per germline. V trimming: 5 bases; J trimming: 0 bases; junction bases outside the gene matches: 1. The CDR3 length is 14 residues. The CDR3 loop is CASSRTGSTDTQYF. CDR3 in DNA: TGTGCCAGCAGTAGGACAGGGAGCACAGATACGCAGTATTTT.

The rearrangement uses TRBV9 and TRBJ2-6; 8 bases are shared with TRBD1. CDR3 length equals 18 residues. J was trimmed by 0 bases and V by 3 bases; bases with no gene match: 8. Germline V gene data show CDR1 as SGDLS and CDR2 as YYNGEE. In DNA, the CDR3 is TGTGCCAGCAGCGACGGGGACAGGACCTTCTCTGGGGCCAACGTCCTGACTTTC. This gives the protein CASSDGDRTFSGANVLTF.

This clone came up once. This same CDR3 is encoded by further DNA sequences in the sample. The chain links TRBV9 to TRBJ2-3; 8 positions agree with TRBD2. This CDR3 has 17 amino acids. V lost 1 base and J lost 6; bases outside the gene matches: 13. Germline V gives CDR1 SGDLS, CDR2 YYNGEE. CDR3 loop: CASSVQPAGALGDTQYF. CDR3 sequence (DNA): TGTGCCAGCAGCGTACAACCAGCGGGGGCATTAGGGGATACGCAGTATTTT.

The chain uses TRBV6-4 and TRBJ2-7; D is possibly TRBD1 (5 bases). Trimming took off 4 bases at V and 4 bases at J, with 11 bases between the two ends. The germline gives CDR1 MRHNA, CDR2 SNTAGT. The CDR3 consists of 13 residues. The CDR3 DNA reads TGTGCCAGCAGTGTCAGGGAAGGATACGAGCAGTACTTC. This codes for CASSVREGYEQYF.

The gene calls are TRBV9 and TRBJ1-1, with D possibly being TRBD1 (6 bases). CDR3 length: 15 amino acids. Germline values: CDR1 SGDLS, CDR2 YYNGEE. The V and J ends lost 4 bases and 5 bases respectively, with 18 bases between them. CDR3 region: CASSPSGGPLTEAFF. DNA for the CDR3: TGTGCCAGCAGCCCGAGCGGGGGGCCCTTGACTGAAGCTTTCTTT.